One and the same sample provided the 26 T cell receptor beta chains below, sequenced in a study of blood T cell repertoires in COVID-19. TCRdb's table, derived via immunoSEQ multiplex PCR, lists solely in-frame clones and lacks some. The sample comprises approximately 210,000 clones, almost 85% of which are singletons, and approximately 12% rests with the top ten. The sample was peripheral blood. The receptor set was obtained from a woman aged 40 to 49 with acute or convalescent COVID-19.

Worth noting for this clone: An end of the junction differs from the germline gene, which may be a read error. CDR3 nucleotides: TGTGCCAGCAGCTTAGGGACAGGGGGCCACCTTAACTATGGTTACACCTTC. Amino acid sequence: CASSLGTGGHLNYGYTF. This chain connects TRBV7-8 to TRBJ1-2, with 11 bases that match TRBD1. This CDR3 contains 17 residues. CDR1 SGHVS and CDR2 FQNEAQ come from the germline V gene. Full variable domain (rest looked up from reference TRBV7-8 and TRBJ1-2): GAGVSQSPRYKVAKRGQDVALRCDPISGHVSLFWYQQALGQGPEFLTYFQNEAQLDKSGLPSDRFFAERPEGSVSTLKIQRTQQEDSAVYLCASSLGTGGHLNYGYTFGSGTRLTVV.

This clone showed up just a few times. The gene calls are TRBV6-2 or TRBV6-3 and TRBJ2-5; no clear D. The length of the CDR3 is 13 residues. The germline gives CDR1 MNHEY, CDR2 SVGEGT. Trimming stripped 4 bases from V and 0 bases from J, with 6 bases between. The DNA of the CDR3 is TGTGCCAGCAGTTTACAGTACCAAGAGACCCAGTACTTC. This codes for CASSLQYQETQYF.

V usage is TRBV6-5 and J usage is TRBJ1-4; 7 nucleotides align to TRBD1. V was clipped by 6 bases and J by 0 bases; unmatched bases: 4. Germline CDR1 and CDR2: MNHEY and SVGAGI. CDR3 length: 15 residues. The CDR3 spells CASRRTGSTNEKLFF. The DNA for the CDR3 is TGTGCCAGCAGGCGGACAGGATCAACTAATGAAAAACTGTTTTTT.

The J gene is TRBJ2-7, the V gene TRBV12-5, with TRBD2 matching 8 bases. V lost 1 base to trimming and J lost 0 bases; unmatched junction nucleotides: 2. The CDR3 runs to 15 residues. The germline gives CDR1 LGHNT, CDR2 FRNRAP. This CDR3 reads CASGLGRGDSYEQYF. The CDR3 bases are TGTGCTAGTGGTTTGGGGCGGGGGGACTCCTACGAGCAGTACTTC.

Here the CDR3 DNA reads TGTGCCATCATGATGGCTTTTTACAATGAGCAGTTCTTC. Its translation is CAIMMAFYNEQFF. V is TRBV10-3 and J is TRBJ2-1, with D unclear. Per the germline V gene, CDR1 is ENHRY and CDR2 is SYGVKD. The length of the CDR3 is 13 residues. V lost 7 bases and J 4 bases, leaving 11 bases between the germline ends.

The rearrangement uses TRBV6-5 and TRBJ2-2; tentative D call: TRBD2 (6 bases). From germline, CDR1 is MNHEY and CDR2 SVGAGI. CDR3 size: 15 residues. The ends were cut back, 8 bases at V and 3 bases at J, with 16 bases in the middle. In DNA, the CDR3 is TGTGCCAGCGGCCGGGACTTATCTTACACCGGGGAGCTGTTTTTT. It yields the protein CASGRDLSYTGELFF.

The chain couples TRBV13 to TRBJ2-3, with TRBD2 identical over 7 bases. The germline V gene encodes CDR1 PRHDT and CDR2 FYEKMQ (reference sequence). The V and J ends lost 5 bases and 0 bases, in that order; junction bases with no gene match: 5. This CDR3 comprises 15 residues. The CDR3 protein is CASSPRLASTDTQYF. CDR3 coding DNA: TGTGCCAGCAGCCCCAGACTAGCCAGCACAGATACGCAGTATTTT. Full variable domain (rest looked up from reference TRBV13 and TRBJ2-3): AAGVIQSPRHLIKEKRETATLKCYPIPRHDTVYWYQQGPGQDPQFLISFYEKMQSDKGSIPDRFSAQQFSDYHSELNMSSLELGDSALYFCASSPRLASTDTQYFGPGTRLTVL.

The chain joins TRBV3-1 (or the pseudogene TRBV3-2) to TRBJ1-1; D might be TRBD1 (5 bases). Deletions cut 6 bases from V and 6 bases from J, with 17 bases between. Per germline, CDR1 LGHDT and CDR2 YNNKEL (reference sequence). This CDR3 is 14 amino acids long. The CDR3: CASRGEGMEAEAFF. CDR3 nucleotide sequence: TGTGCCAGCAGGGGGGAGGGAATGGAAGCTGAAGCTTTCTTT.

The chain is built from TRBV6-2 or TRBV6-3 and TRBJ2-1, with TRBD2 matching over 16 bases. The CDR3 sequence is 19 residues long. The trim removed 4 bases at V and 6 bases at J, leaving 12 bases unmatched. The germline gives CDR1 MNHEY, CDR2 SVGEGT. CDR3 protein: CASSSLPGTSGRAFNEQFF. CDR3 DNA: TGTGCCAGCAGTTCACTTCCCGGGACTAGCGGGAGGGCCTTCAATGAGCAGTTCTTC.

The chain employs TRBV9 and TRBJ2-7, with D maybe TRBD1 (5 bases). V was cut by 0 bases and J by 0 bases, with 13 bases left in between. The V gene's germline CDR1 is SGDLS and CDR2 YYNGEE. The CDR3 spans 16 residues. CDR3 sequence reads: CASSVGLGQSSYEQYF. CDR3 nucleotide sequence: TGTGCCAGCAGCGTAGGGTTGGGGCAGAGCTCCTACGAGCAGTACTTC. Full variable domain (remainder filled in from reference TRBV9 and TRBJ2-7): DSGVTQTPKHLITATGQRVTLRCSPRSGDLSVYWYQQSLDQGLQFLIQYYNGEERAKGNILERFSAQQFPDLHSELNLSSLELGDSALYFCASSVGLGQSSYEQYFGPGTRLTVT.

V gene TRBV7-9 combines with J gene TRBJ1-2; tentatively, D is TRBD1 (6 bases). V lost 3 bases and J lost 7, with 9 bases in between. This CDR3 region has 12 residues. Germline CDR1 SEHNR, CDR2 FQNEAQ (reference sequence). Here the CDR3 DNA reads TGTGCCAGCAGCTTGGACAGCCGTGGCTACACCTTC. Amino acid sequence: CASSLDSRGYTF.

The CDR3 is CASSISGSSYNEQFF. Here the CDR3 DNA reads TGTGCCAGCAGCATTAGCGGGAGCTCCTACAATGAGCAGTTCTTC. This chain joins TRBV13 and TRBJ2-1, with 9 bases lining up with TRBD2. The CDR3 consists of 15 residues. Germline assignment: CDR1 PRHDT and CDR2 FYEKMQ (reference sequence). The V gene end was trimmed by 5 bases and the J gene end by 0 bases; junction bases not matched to a gene: 2. The full variable domain, rest sourced from reference TRBV13 and TRBJ2-1, is AAGVIQSPRHLIKEKRETATLKCYPIPRHDTVYWYQQGPGQDPQFLISFYEKMQSDKGSIPDRFSAQQFSDYHSELNMSSLELGDSALYFCASSISGSSYNEQFFGPGTRLTVL.

This clone appeared a few times. This chain joins TRBV10-2 and TRBJ2-1; D is perhaps TRBD2 (6 bases). This CDR3 comprises 17 residues. The V end was cut by 7 bases, the J end by 0 bases, with 19 bases between. Germline-derived CDR1 and CDR2 are WSHSY and SAAADI. The CDR3 region is CASNPPVAGSSYNEQFF. The DNA of the CDR3 is TGCGCCAGCAACCCCCCGGTGGCGGGGAGCTCCTACAATGAGCAGTTCTTC.

This clone was seen more than once but under ten times. The CDR3 region has the DNA TGTGCCAGCAGCTTGTTGGTCGGGGGACACAATGAGCAGTTCTTC. The encoded protein is CASSLLVGGHNEQFF. The chain is built from TRBV5-6 and TRBJ2-1; perhaps TRBD2 as D (6 bases). The CDR3 contains 15 residues. Germline CDR1 SGHDT, CDR2 YYEEEE. Trimming cost V 1 base and J 5 bases, with 13 bases left between them.

This chain links TRBV3-1 (or the pseudogene TRBV3-2) with TRBJ1-1; TRBD1 matches 8 bases. The J segment lost 1 base and the V segment lost 0 bases, leaving 7 bases of the junction unmatched. This CDR3 is 17 amino acids long. From germline, CDR1 is LGHDT and CDR2 YNNKEL (reference sequence). Here the CDR3 DNA reads TGTGCCAGCAGCCAAGAGGCCAGGGGGCAGTGGAACACTGAAGCTTTCTTT. Translated, it gives CASSQEARGQWNTEAFF.

The V gene is TRBV10-1, the J gene TRBJ2-1; 11 bases line up with TRBD2. Losses at the gene ends were 3 bases for V and 15 bases for J; bases not matched to a gene: 10. The CDR3 loop spans 14 amino acids. Germline CDR1 WNHNN, CDR2 SYGVQD (reference sequence). In nucleotides, the CDR3 is TGCGCCAGCAGTGACCCCCGGACTAGCGGGCCCGTGTTCTTC. It is translated as CASSDPRTSGPVFF.

This clone was seen a few times. The genes are TRBV23-1 and TRBJ2-3; D possibly corresponds to TRBD2 (6 bases). TRBV23-1 is an ORF; its function is uncertain. V lost 0 bases and J lost 2, with 12 bases in between. The CDR3 contains 16 residues. The CDR3 loop is CASSQSSRGITDTQYF. CDR3 nucleotide sequence: TGCGCCAGCAGTCAATCGAGTCGGGGGATCACAGATACGCAGTATTTT.

The chain carries TRBV19 and TRBJ1-1, with 7 nucleotides matching TRBD1. The CDR3 contains 16 residues. V trimming: 4 bases; J trimming: 1 base; junction bases outside the gene matches: 9. Germline CDR1 reads LNHDA; CDR2 reads SQIVND (reference sequence). CDR3 nucleotide sequence: TGTGCCAGTAGTACCGACAGGGCATCTGGGAACACTGAAGCTTTCTTT. Translation gives CASSTDRASGNTEAFF.

The CDR3 region has the DNA TGTGCCAGCAGCCGGGGGGGATTTAACACTGAAGCTTTCTTT. The encoded protein is CASSRGGFNTEAFF. The rearrangement joins TRBV7-2 to TRBJ1-1; D may be TRBD1 (5 bases). The germline V gene encodes CDR1 SGHTA and CDR2 FQGNSA. This CDR3 comprises 14 residues. Deletions cut 5 bases from V and 2 bases from J, with 12 bases between. Full variable domain (outside the CDR3, taken from reference TRBV7-2 and TRBJ1-1): GAGVSQSPSNKVTEKGKDVELRCDPISGHTALYWYRQSLGQGLEFLIYFQGNSAPDKSGLPSDRFSAERTGGSVSTLTIQRTQQEDSAVYLCASSRGGFNTEAFFGQGTRLTVV.

V and J are TRBV6-6 and TRBJ1-1, with D possibly matching TRBD1 (5 bases). The V end was cut by 6 bases, the J end by 5 bases, with 16 bases between. The germline gives CDR1 MNHNY, CDR2 SVGAGI (reference sequence). The CDR3 totals 14 residues. The chain's CDR3 is CASRSQVFGTEAFF. Written as DNA, the CDR3 is TGTGCCAGCAGGTCACAGGTATTTGGAACTGAAGCTTTCTTT.

The J gene is TRBJ2-7, the V gene TRBV12-3 or TRBV12-4; perhaps TRBD2 as D (5 bases). The CDR3 length is 12 residues. V shed 6 bases and J shed 10 bases, with 16 bases lying between them. CDR3 sequence reads: CASSLTTGIQYF. In nucleotides, the CDR3 is TGTGCCAGCAGCCTAACCACCGGGATTCAGTACTTC.

This clone was found once. This chain uses TRBV6-5 with TRBJ1-3; a possible D gene is TRBD1 (6 bases). The CDR3 length is 15 residues. V lost 6 bases to trimming and J lost 0 bases, with 12 bases between them. Germline V gives CDR1 MNHEY, CDR2 SVGAGI. CDR3 sequence (DNA): TGTGCCAGCAGCTTGGACAGCTTCTCTGGAAACACCATATATTTT. This codes for CASSLDSFSGNTIYF.

This clone was picked up a small number of times. V usage is TRBV30 and J usage is TRBJ1-1, with 9 bases identical to TRBD1. The ends lost 0 bases at V and 3 bases at J; junction bases unmatched: 5. CDR3 length equals 15 residues. Germline values: CDR1 GTSNPN, CDR2 SVGIG (reference sequence). CDR3 sequence: CAWSVPDRGHTEAFF. DNA for the CDR3: TGTGCCTGGAGTGTACCGGACAGGGGTCACACTGAAGCTTTCTTT.

The rearrangement uses TRBV2 and TRBJ1-1; 8 nucleotides match TRBD1. The CDR3 runs to 13 residues. V lost 4 bases, J lost 5 bases, and 3 bases stayed unmatched. Germline V gene sequence: CDR1 SNHLY, CDR2 FYNNEI. The CDR3 is CASSGRGRTEAFF. The CDR3 DNA is TGTGCCAGCAGTGGCAGGGGGCGGACTGAAGCTTTCTTT.

The rearrangement uses TRBV3-1 (or the pseudogene TRBV3-2) and TRBJ1-5; 7 bases align to TRBD1. Germline CDR1 and CDR2: LGHDT and YNNKEL (reference sequence). Trimming at V came to 4 bases and at J to 4 bases, leaving 4 bases not matched to a gene. CDR3 length: 14 residues. In DNA, the CDR3 is TGTGCCAGCAGCCGAGGACAGGCAAATCAGCCCCAGCATTTT. Translating it yields CASSRGQANQPQHF.

CDR3 amino acids: CASSLTSGGAGQFF. In nucleotides, the CDR3 is TGTGCCAGCAGCCTTACTAGCGGGGGGGCCGGGCAGTTCTTC. J is TRBJ2-1 and V is TRBV11-2; 13 bases line up with TRBD2. After removal of 5 bases from V and 12 bases from J, the junction contained 7 bases not matched to a gene. This CDR3 has 14 amino acids. From germline, CDR1 is SGHAT and CDR2 FQNNGV. Based on the CDR3 plus reference TRBV11-2 and TRBJ2-1, the full variable domain is EAGVAQSPRYKIIEKRQSVAFWCNPISGHATLYWYQQILGQGPKLLIQFQNNGVVDDSQLPKDRFSAERLKGVDSTLKIQPAKLEDSAVYLCASSLTSGGAGQFFGPGTRLTVL.